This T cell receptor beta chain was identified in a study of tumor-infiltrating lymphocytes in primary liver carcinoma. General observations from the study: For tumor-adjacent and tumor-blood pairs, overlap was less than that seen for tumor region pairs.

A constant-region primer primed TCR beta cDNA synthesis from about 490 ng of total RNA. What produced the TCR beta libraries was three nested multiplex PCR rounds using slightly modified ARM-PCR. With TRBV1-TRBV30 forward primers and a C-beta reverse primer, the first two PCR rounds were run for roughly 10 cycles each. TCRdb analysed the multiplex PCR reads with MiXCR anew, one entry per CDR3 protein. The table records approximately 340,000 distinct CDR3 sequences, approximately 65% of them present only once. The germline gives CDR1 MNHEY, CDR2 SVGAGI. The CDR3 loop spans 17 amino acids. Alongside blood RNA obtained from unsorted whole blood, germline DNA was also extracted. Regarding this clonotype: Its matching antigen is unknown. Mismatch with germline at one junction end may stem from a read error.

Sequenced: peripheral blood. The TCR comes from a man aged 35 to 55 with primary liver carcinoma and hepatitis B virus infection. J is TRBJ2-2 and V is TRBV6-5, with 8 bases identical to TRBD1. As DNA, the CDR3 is TGTGGCAGCAGTAGAACTCGGACAGGGAGTTGCACCGGGGAGCTGTTTTTT. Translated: CGSSRTRTGSCTGELFF.